Shown below are 27 T cell receptor beta chains from a single sample sequenced in a study of T cells after yellow fever vaccination. TCRdb itself ran the 5' RACE reads through MiXCR, one entry per CDR3 protein. The sample includes under 150,000 distinct CDR3 sequences, 12% to 15% of them seen just once. Material: CD8+ T cells sorted from PBMCs, obtained 5 days after the yellow fever booster vaccination. These TCRs come from a young man who received the YFV17D yellow fever vaccine.

The V and J genes are TRBV28 and TRBJ2-2; TRBD1 matches at 10 bases. The CDR3 length is 18 residues. The J segment lost 3 bases and the V segment lost 1 base, leaving 8 bases of the junction unmatched. Germline V gene sequence: CDR1 MDHEN, CDR2 SYDVKM. CDR3 sequence reads: CASSLLLGQGTYTGELFF. CDR3 nucleotide sequence: TGTGCCAGCAGTTTATTGTTGGGACAGGGGACTTACACCGGGGAGCTGTTTTTT. Full variable domain (remainder filled in from reference TRBV28 and TRBJ2-2): DVKVTQSSRYLVKRTGEKVFLECVQDMDHENMFWYRQDPGLGLRLIYFSYDVKMKEKGDIPEGYSVSREKKERFSLILESASTNQTSMYLCASSLLLGQGTYTGELFFGEGSRLTVL.

This clonotype was detected a few times. The chain employs TRBV7-9 and TRBJ2-7, with 11 bases lining up with TRBD1. Germline CDR1 and CDR2: SEHNR and FQNEAQ (reference sequence). V shed 5 bases and J 3 bases; nucleotides not matched to a gene: 12. This CDR3 comprises 17 residues. This chain's CDR3 is CASSPRRGTGGIYEQYF. The CDR3 DNA is TGTGCCAGCAGCCCGCGTCGTGGGACAGGGGGTATCTACGAGCAGTACTTC. The full variable domain, completed using reference TRBV7-9 and TRBJ2-7, is DTGVSQNPRHKITKRGQNVTFRCDPISEHNRLYWYRQTLGQGPEFLTYFQNEAQLEKSRLLSDRFSAERPKGSFSTLEIQRTEQGDSAMYLCASSPRRGTGGIYEQYFGPGTRLTVT.

In its sample, this clonotype was seen a few times. The chain links TRBV2 to TRBJ2-5, with 7 bases lining up with TRBD1. V shed 11 bases and J 4 bases; nucleotides not matched to a gene: 13. The CDR3 extends over 14 amino acids. The germline CDR1 and CDR2 sequences are SNHLY and FYNNEI. CDR3 DNA sequence: TGTGCCTGCAAGGGAAGGGGGCGAACAGAGACCCAGTACTTC. It yields the protein CACKGRGRTETQYF.

This clonotype has more than one count but fewer than ten. The CDR3 is CASSQELRETQYF. CDR3 DNA sequence: TGCGCCAGCAGCCAAGAATTAAGAGAGACCCAGTACTTC. The genes are TRBV4-3 and TRBJ2-5; unclear D gene. CDR3 length: 13 amino acids. Germline V gene lookup returns CDR1 LGHNA and CDR2 YSLEER. Trimming took off 0 bases at V and 4 bases at J, with 6 bases between the two ends.

This clonotype was picked up a small number of times. The chain recombines TRBV9 with TRBJ2-3, with 8 bases that match TRBD2. V dropped 4 bases and J dropped 2; count of bases not matched to a gene: 9. The CDR3 has 16 amino acids. The germline CDR1 and CDR2 sequences are SGDLS and YYNGEE. In DNA, the CDR3 is TGTGCCAGCAGCCACAACTTACTAGCGGCCACAGATACGCAGTATTTT. Translating gives CASSHNLLAATDTQYF.

In this sample, this clonotype turned up a few times. The CDR3 sequence is CASSQGRTGRPGELFF. The CDR3 nucleotides read TGTGCCAGCAGCCAGGGGAGGACAGGGAGACCCGGGGAGCTGTTTTTT. The chain is built from TRBV7-9 and TRBJ2-2; 8 positions match TRBD1. Germline V lookup: CDR1 SEHNR, CDR2 FQNEAQ (reference sequence). The junction had 11 bases not matched to a gene; V was cut back by 5 bases and J by 6 bases. The CDR3 is made up of 16 amino acids.

This clonotype has just a few counts. In nucleotides, the CDR3 is TGCAGTGCTAGAGTAGGTTACGAGCAGTACTTC. Its protein is CSARVGYEQYF. V and J are TRBV20-1 and TRBJ2-7; D gene ambiguous. The CDR3 extends over 11 amino acids. The V and J ends lost 1 base and 4 bases respectively, with 5 bases between them. Germline V gene data show CDR1 as DFQATT and CDR2 as SNEGSKA (reference sequence).

This clonotype was counted a few times. The gene calls are TRBV20-1 and TRBJ2-7; D might be TRBD2 (6 bases). In germline, CDR1 is DFQATT, CDR2 SNEGSKA (reference sequence). The V gene lost 6 bases and the J gene lost 3 bases, with 18 bases spanning the gap. The CDR3 contains 14 residues. The CDR3 DNA reads TGCAGTGCCACGCGCCCGCGGGGTAACTACGAGCAGTACTTC. This gives the protein CSATRPRGNYEQYF.

This clonotype was seen more than once but under ten times. The genes are TRBV6-2 or TRBV6-3 and TRBJ1-2; a weak D match, TRBD1 (5 bases). Germline V gives CDR1 MNHEY, CDR2 SVGEGT. V was shortened by 5 bases and J by 4 bases, with 14 bases between the two germline ends. This CDR3 region has 14 residues. CDR3 region: CASSHRSSSYGYTF. In nucleotides, the CDR3 is TGTGCCAGCAGTCACAGGAGTAGCTCCTATGGCTACACCTTC.

This clonotype was picked up a small number of times. The genes are TRBV6-5 and TRBJ2-7; 14 positions agree with TRBD2. The CDR3 runs 17 residues. Germline-derived CDR1 and CDR2 are MNHEY and SVGAGI. The V gene end was trimmed by 5 bases and the J gene end by 3 bases; junction bases not matched to a gene: 9. CDR3: CASSPGTSGGPIYEQYV. For the CDR3, the DNA is TGTGCCAGCAGTCCCGGGACTAGCGGGGGACCGATCTACGAGCAGTACGTC.

This clonotype has ten or more counts. J is TRBJ2-5 and V is TRBV5-6; perhaps TRBD1 as D (6 bases). The V gene lost 0 bases and the J gene lost 2 bases, with 20 bases spanning the gap. In germline, CDR1 is SGHDT, CDR2 YYEEEE. The CDR3 runs to 18 residues. CDR3 amino acids: CASSLAPVLPGQQETQYF. In nucleotides, the CDR3 is TGTGCCAGCAGCTTGGCTCCAGTTTTGCCGGGACAACAAGAGACCCAGTACTTC.

This clonotype was detected ten times or more. The rearrangement joins TRBV6-5 to TRBJ2-7; TRBD2 agrees at 7 bases. V was clipped by 5 bases and J by 3 bases; unmatched bases: 1. The germline V gene has CDR1 MNHEY and CDR2 SVGAGI. The CDR3 sequence is 12 residues long. CDR3: CASSGLDYEQYF. CDR3 nucleotides: TGTGCCAGCAGTGGACTAGACTACGAGCAGTACTTC.

This clonotype was seen only a few times. The chain has TRBV7-3 and TRBJ2-1; no firm D call. CDR1 is SGHTA, CDR2 FQGTGA, per germline. V was cut by 1 base and J by 5 bases, with 12 bases left in between. The CDR3 is 15 amino acids. Written as DNA, the CDR3 is TGTGCCAGCAGCTTAATCCAAGGTTCGCACAATGAGCAGTTCTTC. Amino acids: CASSLIQGSHNEQFF.

This clonotype was picked up a small number of times. Its ends do not fully match the called genes, so a read error is possible. V gene TRBV2 combines with J gene TRBJ2-7; the D gene is possibly TRBD2 (6 bases). This CDR3 contains 15 residues. Germline values: CDR1 SNHLY, CDR2 FYNNEI. The CDR3 reads CASSIPRERSSEQYF. The CDR3 nucleotides are TGTGCCAGCAGTATCCCCCGGGAGAGATCCTCCGAGCAGTACTTC.

This clonotype has only a few counts. The chain recombines TRBV13 with TRBJ2-4; unclear D gene. V shed 5 bases and J shed 2 bases, with 10 bases lying between them. In germline, CDR1 is PRHDT, CDR2 FYEKMQ (reference sequence). The CDR3 extends over 14 amino acids. This CDR3 reads CASSPRRSKNIQYF. CDR3 nucleotide sequence: TGTGCCAGCAGCCCCCGCCGTTCCAAAAACATTCAGTACTTC.

The chain couples TRBV2 to TRBJ2-6; the D is unclear. Germline V lookup: CDR1 SNHLY, CDR2 FYNNEI. This CDR3 spans 19 amino acids. V was shortened by 8 bases and J by 0 bases, with 23 bases between the two germline ends. The CDR3 region has the DNA TGTGCCAGCTTGCCTAGTTTAACCGGGCTGAGCTCTGGGGCCAACGTCCTGACTTTC. Encoded protein: CASLPSLTGLSSGANVLTF. The full variable domain, in which reference TRBV2 and TRBJ2-6 provide the parts outside the CDR3, is EPEVTQTPSHQVTQMGQEVILRCVPISNHLYFYWYRQILGQKVEFLVSFYNNEISEKSEIFDDQFSVERPDGSNFTLKIRSTKLEDSAMYFCASLPSLTGLSSGANVLTFGAGSRLTVL.

The V and J genes are TRBV27 and TRBJ2-7; tentatively, D is TRBD1 (6 bases). Germline lookup yields CDR1 MNHEY and CDR2 SMNVEV (reference sequence). The CDR3 totals 15 residues. Trimming took off 6 bases at V and 0 bases at J, with 15 bases between the two ends. CDR3 sequence reads: CASRMTGYSSYEQYV. The CDR3 nucleotides are TGTGCCAGCAGAATGACAGGTTACAGCTCCTACGAGCAGTACGTC.

The rearrangement joins TRBV14 to TRBJ2-3; 7 bases map to TRBD1. Per germline, CDR1 SGHDN and CDR2 FVKESK. After removal of 4 bases from V and 5 bases from J, the junction contained 9 bases not matched to a gene. This CDR3 region has 15 residues. The CDR3: CASSPWDSVEDTQYF. The CDR3 coding sequence is TGTGCCAGCAGCCCATGGGACAGCGTTGAAGATACGCAGTATTTT.

This clonotype appeared a few times. The chain employs TRBV20-1 and TRBJ2-7; D ambiguous. Trimming removed 1 base from V and 5 bases from J, with 15 bases in between. The CDR3 consists of 14 residues. The germline V gene encodes CDR1 DFQATT and CDR2 SNEGSKA (reference sequence). In nucleotides, the CDR3 is TGCAGTGCTAGAGCCTACAAGTCTAAGGACGAGCAGTACTTC. Its translation: CSARAYKSKDEQYF.

This clonotype was seen only a few times. This chain joins TRBV4-1 and TRBJ2-7, with unresolved D. Deletions cut 1 base from V and 12 bases from J, with 19 bases between. Per the germline V gene, CDR1 is MGHRA and CDR2 is YSYEKL. The CDR3 has 14 amino acids. The CDR3 protein is CASSQVRGPQERYF. CDR3 bases: TGCGCCAGCAGCCAAGTTCGAGGACCTCAGGAGAGGTACTTC.

The chain has TRBV12-3 or TRBV12-4 and TRBJ2-7; D is perhaps TRBD1 (6 bases). The CDR3 totals 13 residues. Trimming cost V 2 bases and J 7 bases, with 12 bases left between them. CDR3 sequence: CASSLKRGSEQYV. CDR3 in DNA: TGTGCCAGCAGTTTAAAAAGGGGGTCAGAGCAGTACGTC.

This clonotype has a handful of counts. This chain links TRBV6-2 or TRBV6-3 with TRBJ2-1; the match to TRBD1 covers 7 bases. Germline CDR1 and CDR2: MNHEY and SVGEGT. The CDR3 is 15 residues long. Trimming removed 7 bases from V and 5 bases from J; junction bases left unmatched: 11. In nucleotides, the CDR3 is TGTGCCAGCACCGAAGATGGGACAGTAGACAATGAGCAGTTCTTC. It encodes CASTEDGTVDNEQFF.

This sequence joins TRBV9 and TRBJ2-1; perhaps TRBD2 as D (5 bases). This CDR3 has 15 residues. CDR1 and CDR2 (germline): SGDLS, YYNGEE. V gave up 2 bases and J gave up 0 bases, with 9 bases separating them. CDR3 nucleotide sequence: TGTGCCAGCAGCGTGGGAGCTAGCTCCTACAATGAGCAGTTCTTC. As protein: CASSVGASSYNEQFF. The full variable domain, with the rest looked up from reference TRBV9 and TRBJ2-1, is DSGVTQTPKHLITATGQRVTLRCSPRSGDLSVYWYQQSLDQGLQFLIQYYNGEERAKGNILERFSAQQFPDLHSELNLSSLELGDSALYFCASSVGASSYNEQFFGPGTRLTVL.

This clonotype occurred a few times. The rearrangement joins TRBV12-3 or TRBV12-4 to TRBJ2-5; D not certain. Trimming removed 3 bases from V and 5 bases from J, with 7 bases in between. This CDR3 is built from 12 residues. CDR3 residues: CASSFPFETQYF. CDR3 DNA: TGTGCCAGCAGTTTCCCGTTCGAGACCCAGTACTTC.

This clonotype was seen repeatedly, ten times or more. The chain is built from TRBV27 and TRBJ1-1; unclear D gene. The CDR3 loop spans 13 amino acids. V lost 5 bases to trimming and J lost 6 bases, with 13 bases between them. The germline V gene has CDR1 MNHEY and CDR2 SMNVEV (reference sequence). CDR3 region: CASSTARTSEAFF. CDR3 DNA sequence: TGTGCCAGCAGTACCGCGAGGACTTCTGAAGCTTTCTTT.

This clonotype was observed a few times. This rearrangement joins TRBV4-3 to TRBJ1-6, with D unclear. Trimming shortened V by 4 bases and J by 0 bases, and 13 bases separated the two germline ends. Germline values: CDR1 LGHNA, CDR2 YSLEER. The CDR3 sequence is 17 residues long. CDR3 DNA: TGCGCCAGCAGCCCTGGGCGGAGGGCCTCCTATAATTCACCCCTCCACTTT. It is translated as CASSPGRRASYNSPLHF.

This clonotype appeared a few times. This rearrangement joins TRBV5-6 to TRBJ2-3; 13 bases fit TRBD2. The CDR3 contains 15 residues. Trimming cost V 4 bases and J 2 bases; bases outside gene matches: 1. The germline CDR1 and CDR2 sequences are SGHDT and YYEEEE. The CDR3 DNA reads TGTGCCAGCAGCGGGACTAGCGGGGTCACAGATACGCAGTATTTT. The encoded protein is CASSGTSGVTDTQYF.